The sequence of this T cell receptor beta chain was determined in a study of blood T cell repertoires in COVID-19. Study at large: The cDNA or gDNA used as material had been derived from T cells, B-cell-depleted T cells, or PBMCs.

TCRdb keeps only in-frame clones here, not all; method: immunoSEQ multiplex PCR. The sample lists roughly 140,000 clones, about four fifths seen once, with 7% to 10% in the top ten. Germline-derived CDR1 and CDR2 are SNHLY and FYNNEI. The ends were cut back, 2 bases at V and 2 bases at J, with 9 bases in the middle. The CDR3 is made up of 14 amino acids. The TCR comes from a human donor in a cohort sampled during active COVID-19. The sample comprised peripheral blood. The chain employs TRBV2 and TRBJ2-5; tentatively, D is TRBD2 (6 bases). This CDR3 is CASSERLEQETQYF. Written as DNA, the CDR3 is TGTGCCAGCAGTGAACGACTAGAACAAGAGACCCAGTACTTC.